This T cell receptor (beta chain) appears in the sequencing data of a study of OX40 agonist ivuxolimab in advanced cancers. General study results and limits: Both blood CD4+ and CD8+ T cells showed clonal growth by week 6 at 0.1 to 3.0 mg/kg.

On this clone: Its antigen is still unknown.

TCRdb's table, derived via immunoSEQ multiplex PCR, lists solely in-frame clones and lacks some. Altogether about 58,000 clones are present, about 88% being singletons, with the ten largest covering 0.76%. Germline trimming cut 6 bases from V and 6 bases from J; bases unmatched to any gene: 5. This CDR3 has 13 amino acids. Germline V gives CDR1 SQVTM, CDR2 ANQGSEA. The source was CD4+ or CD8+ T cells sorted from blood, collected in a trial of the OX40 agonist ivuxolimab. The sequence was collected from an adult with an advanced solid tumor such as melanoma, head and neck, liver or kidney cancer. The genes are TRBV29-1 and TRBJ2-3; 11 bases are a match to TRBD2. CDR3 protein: CSVIAGGSDTQYF. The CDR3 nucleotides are TGCAGCGTGATAGCGGGAGGGTCGGATACGCAGTATTTT.